The 13 T cell receptor beta chains below come from one sample, sequenced in a study of OX40 agonist ivuxolimab in advanced cancers. The repertoire was sequenced with immunoSEQ multiplex PCR; TCRdb's copy has only in-frame clones and lacks some. The sample contains about 45,000 clones, 70% to 90% of which appear only once. The sample was CD4+ or CD8+ T cells sorted from blood, taken in a trial of the OX40 agonist ivuxolimab. The receptor set was obtained from an adult with an advanced solid tumor such as melanoma, head and neck, liver or kidney cancer.

CDR3 residues: CASSVWGGAEAFF. The CDR3 DNA reads TGTGCCAGCAGTGTCTGGGGGGGCGCTGAAGCTTTCTTT. This chain uses TRBV7-9 with TRBJ1-1; D is possibly TRBD1 (6 bases). The CDR3 sequence is 13 residues long. Trimming removed 6 bases from V and 6 bases from J, with 14 bases in between. The germline CDR1 and CDR2 sequences are SEHNR and FQNEAQ (reference sequence).

The V call is TRBV30, the J call TRBJ2-1; 9 nucleotides agree with TRBD2. There are 14 residues in the CDR3. With 3 bases clipped from V and 6 bases from J, the junction kept 6 bases outside the gene matches. Germline V gives CDR1 GTSNPN, CDR2 SVGIG (reference sequence). The CDR3 spells CAWRTLAGPNEQFF. The CDR3, as DNA: TGTGCCTGGAGGACGCTAGCGGGACCCAATGAGCAGTTCTTC.

The chain recombines TRBV19 with TRBJ2-1; 13 bases agree with TRBD2. The V gene's germline CDR1 is LNHDA and CDR2 SQIVND (reference sequence). CDR3 size: 19 residues. V was pared by 4 bases and J by 3 bases, with 12 bases of the junction left unmatched. The CDR3 nucleotides are TGTGCCAGTAGTAAAGGACTAGCGGGAGCCTCCAGACGCTACAATGAGCAGTTCTTC. Translated, it gives CASSKGLAGASRRYNEQFF.

The gene calls are TRBV6-1 and TRBJ1-1; D gene unclear. This CDR3 contains 13 residues. In germline, CDR1 is MNHNS, CDR2 SASEGT. Trimming shortened V by 7 bases and J by 1 base, and 10 bases separated the two germline ends. The CDR3: CASTRHENTEAFF. The CDR3 coding sequence is TGTGCCAGCACCAGACACGAGAACACTGAAGCTTTCTTT.

CDR3 region: CASSLQGFGETQYF. The DNA of the CDR3 is TGTGCCAGCAGTCTACAGGGCTTCGGCGAGACCCAGTACTTC. This chain links TRBV6-5 with TRBJ2-5, with D possibly matching TRBD1 (6 bases). The germline V gene encodes CDR1 MNHEY and CDR2 SVGAGI. Trimming stripped 5 bases from V and 5 bases from J, with 15 bases between. CDR3 length equals 14 residues.

This clone appeared a single time. The chain uses TRBV19 and TRBJ2-1; D possibly corresponds to TRBD2 (6 bases). Germline values: CDR1 LNHDA, CDR2 SQIVND (reference sequence). Trimming cost V 7 bases and J 2 bases, with 15 bases left between them. CDR3 size: 15 residues. CDR3 DNA sequence: TGTGCCAGTACCTTTCGGGGGAGCACCTACAATGAGCAGTTCTTC. Its protein product is CASTFRGSTYNEQFF.

This chain joins TRBV6-5 and TRBJ2-7; TRBD1 matches 8 bases. CDR1 and CDR2 from the germline V gene are MNHEY and SVGAGI. This CDR3 comprises 15 residues. V lost 4 bases, J lost 0 bases, and 5 bases stayed unmatched. The CDR3 protein is CASSSTGQVSYEQYF. CDR3 DNA: TGTGCCAGCAGTTCTACGGGACAGGTCTCCTACGAGCAGTACTTC.

The chain joins TRBV30 to TRBJ2-4; maybe TRBD1 (6 bases). The germline gives CDR1 GTSNPN, CDR2 SVGIG (reference sequence). The CDR3 extends over 14 amino acids. V dropped 4 bases and J dropped 3 bases, with 13 bases sitting between them. CDR3 nucleotides: TGTGCCTGGAAAAACGCAGGGGACAAAAACATTCAGTACTTC. It yields the protein CAWKNAGDKNIQYF.

The V gene is TRBV11-2, the J gene TRBJ2-1, with a possible D match to TRBD2 (6 bases). The V gene's germline CDR1 is SGHAT and CDR2 FQNNGV. Trimming left V 2 bases short and J 7 bases short, with 15 bases between. The CDR3 spans 15 residues. The CDR3 nucleotides read TGTGCCAGCAGCTTACGGGGGAGAGAATGGAATGAGCAGTTCTTC. Encoded protein: CASSLRGREWNEQFF.

The chain recombines TRBV5-6 with TRBJ2-1; possibly TRBD2 for D (6 bases). V was clipped by 4 bases and J by 7 bases, with 24 bases between them. This CDR3 comprises 17 residues. Germline V CDR1 and CDR2: SGHDT, YYEEEE. DNA of the CDR3: TGTGCCAGCAGCCCCCGGGTTTCGGGGGTCCCCTGGAATGAGCAGTTCTTC. It is translated as CASSPRVSGVPWNEQFF.

V is TRBV5-1 and J is TRBJ2-1; TRBD2 aligns across 7 bases. Germline V lookup: CDR1 SGHRS, CDR2 YFSETQ. Losses at the gene ends were 5 bases for V and 2 bases for J; bases not matched to a gene: 10. The CDR3 has 16 residues. The CDR3 is CASSYTGRSTYNEQFF. The CDR3 DNA follows: TGCGCCAGCAGTTATACCGGGAGGAGCACCTACAATGAGCAGTTCTTC.

CDR3 loop: CASRSSATGELFF. DNA for the CDR3: TGTGCCAGCAGATCTAGCGCCACCGGGGAGCTGTTTTTT. This chain uses TRBV6-5 with TRBJ2-2, with a weak D call TRBD2 (6 bases). This CDR3 contains 13 residues. Germline V lookup: CDR1 MNHEY, CDR2 SVGAGI. The V and J ends lost 6 bases and 4 bases respectively, with 9 bases between them.

J is TRBJ2-5 and V is TRBV18, with a weak D call TRBD1 (6 bases). This CDR3 region has 14 residues. The V and J ends lost 3 bases and 2 bases respectively, with 10 bases between them. Per the germline V gene, CDR1 is KGHSH and CDR2 is LQKENI. CDR3: CASSPPGQQETQYF. The DNA of the CDR3 is TGTGCCAGCTCACCCCCAGGACAGCAAGAGACCCAGTACTTC.